The 18 T cell receptor beta chains below all came from one sample that was sequenced in a study of blood T cell repertoires in COVID-19. Method: immunoSEQ multiplex PCR; TCRdb's copy keeps in-frame clones and lacks some. The data show about 400,000 clones, about 90% seen once. Sequencing input: PBMCs or T cells enriched from blood (not recorded which). Receptor source: a woman aged 25 to 39 who had recovered from COVID-19.

This sequence joins TRBV11-1 and TRBJ1-1; 9 bases agree with TRBD1. The junction had 6 bases not matched to a gene; V was cut back by 8 bases and J by 5 bases. CDR3 length equals 13 residues. Germline CDR1 is SGHAT and CDR2 is FQDESV (reference sequence). Written as DNA, the CDR3 is TGTGCCAGCTATCGACAGGGGGGTACTGAAGCTTTCTTT. This encodes CASYRQGGTEAFF.

This chain uses TRBV7-9 with TRBJ1-2, with 8 bases fitting TRBD1. V was clipped by 4 bases and J by 0 bases; unmatched bases: 10. Germline CDR1 and CDR2: SEHNR and FQNEAQ (reference sequence). The CDR3 runs 17 residues. Here the CDR3 reads CASSYGPGGRPNYGYTF. For the CDR3, the DNA is TGTGCCAGCAGCTATGGGCCAGGGGGCCGTCCTAACTATGGCTACACCTTC.

J is TRBJ2-7 and V is TRBV7-8; no clear D. V was cut by 5 bases and J by 0 bases, with 11 bases left in between. Germline CDR1 reads SGHVS; CDR2 reads FQNEAQ. The CDR3 extends over 14 amino acids. The CDR3 region has the DNA TGTGCCAGCAGCCTTGACATAAGCTCCTACGAGCAGTACTTC. Its translation: CASSLDISSYEQYF.

CDR3 bases: TGTGCCAGCTCACCAGGCAGGTCGGATGGCTACACCTTC. Translating it yields CASSPGRSDGYTF. The chain links TRBV18 to TRBJ1-2, with D uncertain. The length of the CDR3 is 13 residues. Germline V CDR1 and CDR2: KGHSH, LQKENI. The V end was cut by 2 bases, the J end by 6 bases, with 10 bases between. Variable domain in full (rest from reference TRBV18 and TRBJ1-2): NAGVMQNPRHLVRRRGQEARLRCSPMKGHSHVYWYRQLPEEGLKFMVYLQKENIIDESGMPKERFSAEFPKEGPSILRIQQVVRGDSAAYFCASSPGRSDGYTFGSGTRLTVV.

The J gene is TRBJ1-6, the V gene TRBV12-3 or TRBV12-4, with no clear D. The CDR3 contains 12 residues. Deletions cut 6 bases from V and 6 bases from J, with 6 bases between. The DNA of the CDR3 is TGTGCCAGCAGCCCCGGTAATTCACCCCTCCACTTT. It encodes CASSPGNSPLHF.

The gene calls are TRBV7-6 and TRBJ1-5, with TRBD1 as a possible D gene (5 bases). Trimming left V 1 base short and J 5 bases short, with 9 bases between. Looked up from germline, CDR1 is SGHVS and CDR2 is FNYEAQ. The CDR3 has 14 residues. The chain's CDR3 is CASSLEGADQPQHF. The DNA of the CDR3 is TGTGCCAGCAGCTTAGAAGGGGCGGATCAGCCCCAGCATTTT.

The rearrangement links TRBV19 to TRBJ2-7, with TRBD2 identical over 8 bases. J lost 2 bases, V lost 2 bases, and 2 bases had no gene match. Germline CDR1 reads LNHDA; CDR2 reads SQIVND (reference sequence). The CDR3 loop spans 14 amino acids. In nucleotides, the CDR3 is TGTGCCAGTAGTATATCGGGAGGGCCCTACGAGCAGTACTTC. This sequence encodes CASSISGGPYEQYF.

Points on this clone: Compared with germline, one end of the junction differs, possibly owing to a read error. The chain joins TRBV10-1 to TRBJ1-2; the match to TRBD1 covers 7 bases. CDR1 and CDR2 from the germline V gene are WNHNN and SYGVQD (reference sequence). The CDR3 is made up of 14 amino acids. The CDR3 protein is CANSHTDRVYGYTF. The DNA for the CDR3 is TGCGCCAACAGTCATACAGACAGGGTCTATGGCTACACCTTC.

This clone occurred a few times. This chain uses TRBV30 with TRBJ2-7; D is unclear. The V gene's germline CDR1 is GTSNPN and CDR2 SVGIG (reference sequence). The V end was cut by 2 bases, the J end by 2 bases, with 7 bases between. The CDR3 has 12 amino acids. The CDR3 DNA follows: TGTGCCTGGAGTCAAGGAGCCTACGAGCAGTACTTC. Encoded protein: CAWSQGAYEQYF.

CDR3 sequence: CAWSNNIQGIDGYTF. CDR3 nucleotide sequence: TGTGCCTGGAGTAATAATATACAGGGTATAGATGGCTACACCTTC. The rearrangement uses TRBV30 and TRBJ1-2; a weak D match, TRBD1 (6 bases). Germline V gene sequence: CDR1 GTSNPN, CDR2 SVGIG (reference sequence). V dropped 2 bases and J dropped 6 bases, with 19 bases sitting between them. The CDR3 extends over 15 amino acids.

Points on this clone: The junction shows a germline mismatch at one end, possibly a read error. The chain carries TRBV5-1 and TRBJ1-1; TRBD1 matches 7 bases. CDR1 and CDR2 (germline): SGHRS, YFSETQ. The CDR3 contains 15 residues. The CDR3 nucleotides read TGCGCCAGCAGCGGGACAGAACAACCAGTCCCTGAAGCTATCTTT. Translation gives CASSGTEQPVPEAIF.

The chain links TRBV5-1 to TRBJ1-1, with TRBD1 identical over 7 bases. V shed 5 bases, J shed 1 base, and the junction held 11 bases outside the gene matches. CDR1 SGHRS and CDR2 YFSETQ come from the germline V gene. The CDR3 is 16 residues long. Written as DNA, the CDR3 is TGCGCCAGCAGTCTTACAGGGGTAACAACGAACACTGAAGCTTTCTTT. Protein sequence: CASSLTGVTTNTEAFF.

The chain couples TRBV5-1 to TRBJ1-1; D call uncertain. V was trimmed by 0 bases and J by 1 base, leaving 10 bases between them. The CDR3 loop spans 15 amino acids. Germline assignment: CDR1 SGHRS and CDR2 YFSETQ. As DNA, the CDR3 is TGCGCCAGCAGCTTGGGGGCGTTTGGGAACACTGAAGCTTTCTTT. The encoded protein is CASSLGAFGNTEAFF.

The CDR3 loop reads CASSQDIQGRLGNTIYF. For the CDR3, the DNA is TGTGCCAGCAGCCAAGATATTCAGGGGCGCCTTGGAAACACCATATATTTT. The chain combines TRBV4-2 with TRBJ1-3; D possibly corresponds to TRBD1 (6 bases). The CDR3 runs to 17 residues. The V and J ends lost 0 bases and 3 bases respectively, with 15 bases between them. Germline CDR1 LGHNA, CDR2 YNFKEQ.

The chain combines TRBV7-9 with TRBJ1-1, with no clear D. The CDR3 covers 12 residues. V was shortened by 1 base and J by 4 bases, with 4 bases between the two germline ends. The germline CDR1 and CDR2 sequences are SEHNR and FQNEAQ (reference sequence). The CDR3 sequence: CASSLGATEAFF. The CDR3 nucleotides are TGTGCCAGCAGCTTAGGGGCCACTGAAGCTTTCTTT. Full variable domain (rest looked up from reference TRBV7-9 and TRBJ1-1): DTGVSQNPRHKITKRGQNVTFRCDPISEHNRLYWYRQTLGQGPEFLTYFQNEAQLEKSRLLSDRFSAERPKGSFSTLEIQRTEQGDSAMYLCASSLGATEAFFGQGTRLTVV.

This chain links TRBV27 with TRBJ1-3; possibly TRBD1 for D (5 bases). V lost 5 bases and J lost 3, with 14 bases in between. In germline, CDR1 is MNHEY, CDR2 SMNVEV (reference sequence). The CDR3 has 15 residues. The CDR3 loop is CASSASGGYGNTIYF. The CDR3 bases are TGTGCCAGCAGTGCTTCGGGGGGGTATGGAAACACCATATATTTT.

The CDR3 loop reads CASSPGQGAGGEAFF. The CDR3 DNA sequence: TGTGCCAGCAGCCCGGGACAGGGGGCTGGGGGTGAAGCTTTCTTT. The rearrangement uses TRBV7-2 and TRBJ1-1; TRBD1 matches at 12 bases. Losses at the gene ends were 5 bases for V and 7 bases for J; bases not matched to a gene: 8. Germline-derived CDR1 and CDR2 are SGHTA and FQGNSA. The CDR3 has 15 residues.

J is TRBJ2-7 and V is TRBV12-3 or TRBV12-4; D gene uncertain. Trimming took off 4 bases at V and 3 bases at J, with 7 bases between the two ends. CDR3 size: 12 residues. CDR3 sequence (DNA): TGTGCCAGCAGTTACGGTGGCTACGAGCAGTACTTC. Protein sequence: CASSYGGYEQYF.